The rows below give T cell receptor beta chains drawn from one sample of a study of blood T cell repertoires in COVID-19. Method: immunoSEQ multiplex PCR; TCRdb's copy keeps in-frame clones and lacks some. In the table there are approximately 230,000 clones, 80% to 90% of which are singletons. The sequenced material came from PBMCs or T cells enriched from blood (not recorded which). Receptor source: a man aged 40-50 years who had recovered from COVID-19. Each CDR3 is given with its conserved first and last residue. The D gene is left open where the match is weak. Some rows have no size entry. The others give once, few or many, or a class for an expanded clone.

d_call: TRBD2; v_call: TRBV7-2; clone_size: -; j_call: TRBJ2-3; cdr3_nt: TGTGCCAGCAGCTCGGGACTAGATCCAATATCGCAGTATTTT; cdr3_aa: CASSSGLDPISQYF
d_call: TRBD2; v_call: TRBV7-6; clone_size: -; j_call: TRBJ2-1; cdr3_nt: TGTGCCAGCAGCCCTCGAATGGCGGGAGGCTACAATGAGCAGTTCTTC; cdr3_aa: CASSPRMAGGYNEQFF
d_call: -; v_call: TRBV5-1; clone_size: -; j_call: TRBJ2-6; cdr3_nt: TGCGCCAGCAGCTGGGGAGGTGGGGCCAACGTCCTGACTTTC; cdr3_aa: CASSWGGGANVLTF
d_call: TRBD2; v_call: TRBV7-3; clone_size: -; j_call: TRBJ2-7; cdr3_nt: TGTGCCAGCAGCCCGGGGACTAGCGGGGCACAAGAGCAGTACTTC; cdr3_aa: CASSPGTSGAQEQYF
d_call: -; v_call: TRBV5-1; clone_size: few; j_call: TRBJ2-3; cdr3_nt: TGCGCCAGCCGCTTGTCTGGGGGCCAATCCTCGCAGTATTTT; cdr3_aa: CASRLSGGQSSQYF
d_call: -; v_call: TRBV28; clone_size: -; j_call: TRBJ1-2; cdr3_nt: TGTGCCAGCAGTTTAACAGGGACCAACTATGGCTACACCTTC; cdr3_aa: CASSLTGTNYGYTF
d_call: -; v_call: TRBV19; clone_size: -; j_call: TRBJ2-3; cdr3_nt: TGTGCCAGTAGCAACAAACGGCAGGGGATAGGCACAGATACGCAGTATTTT; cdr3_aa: CASSNKRQGIGTDTQYF
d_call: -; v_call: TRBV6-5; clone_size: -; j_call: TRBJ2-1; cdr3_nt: TGTGCCAGCCACCGACATGGGGGCGCCTTGAATGAGCAGTTCTTC; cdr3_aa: CASHRHGGALNEQFF
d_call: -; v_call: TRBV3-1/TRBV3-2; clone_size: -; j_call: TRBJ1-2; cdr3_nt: TGTGCCAGCAGCCAAGGGGCAGCCTGGATGGGCTACACCTTC; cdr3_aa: CASSQGAAWMGYTF
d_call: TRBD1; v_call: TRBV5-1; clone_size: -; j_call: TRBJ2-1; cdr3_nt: TGCGCCAGCAGCCTCGGGACAGGAGGGAACAATGAGCAGTTCTTC; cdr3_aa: CASSLGTGGNNEQFF
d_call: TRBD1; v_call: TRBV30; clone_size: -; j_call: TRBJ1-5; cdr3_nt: TGTGCCTACGGACAGGGGGGACTTGGGAGCAATCAGCCCCAGCATTTT; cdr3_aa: CAYGQGGLGSNQPQHF
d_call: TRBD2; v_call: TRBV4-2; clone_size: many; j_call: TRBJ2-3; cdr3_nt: TGTGCCAGCGCCACTAGCGGGAGGCGGGCAGATACGCAGTATTTT; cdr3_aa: CASATSGRRADTQYF
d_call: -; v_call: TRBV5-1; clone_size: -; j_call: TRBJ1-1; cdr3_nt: TGCGCCAGCAGCTTGGACGACAGAGCGACTGAAGCTTTCTTT; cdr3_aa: CASSLDDRATEAFF
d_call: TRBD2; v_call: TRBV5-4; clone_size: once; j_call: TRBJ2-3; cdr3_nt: TGTGCCAGCAGCTCTGATAGCGGGGATCCGCAGTATTTT; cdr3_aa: CASSSDSGDPQYF
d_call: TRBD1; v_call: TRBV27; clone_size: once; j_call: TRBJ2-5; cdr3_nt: TGTGCCAGTCGGGACAGGGTGGAGACCCAGTACTTC; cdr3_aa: CASRDRVETQYF
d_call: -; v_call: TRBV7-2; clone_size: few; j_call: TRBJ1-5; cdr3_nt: TGTGCCAGCCGCAGCTCAGCAGGTCACCAGCCCCAGCATTTT; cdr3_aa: CASRSSAGHQPQHF
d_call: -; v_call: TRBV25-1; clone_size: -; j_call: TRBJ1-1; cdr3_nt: TGTGCCAGCAGTGATTGGCCCCCCTCTGAAGCTTTCTTT; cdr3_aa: CASSDWPPSEAFF
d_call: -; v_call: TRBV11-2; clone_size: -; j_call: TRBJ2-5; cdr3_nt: TGTGCCAGCAGCTTAGATGCCCAGGGGCTTTCGTCGGAGACCCAGTACTTC; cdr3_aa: CASSLDAQGLSSETQYF
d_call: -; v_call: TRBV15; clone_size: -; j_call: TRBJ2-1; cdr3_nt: TGTGCCACCAGCAGAGGCCGGGACTCCGCCGACGAGCAGTTCTTC; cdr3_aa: CATSRGRDSADEQFF
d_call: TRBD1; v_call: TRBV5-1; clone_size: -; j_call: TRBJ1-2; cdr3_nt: TGCGCCAGCAGCCCCAGGACAGGCAACTATGGCTACACCTTC; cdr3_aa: CASSPRTGNYGYTF
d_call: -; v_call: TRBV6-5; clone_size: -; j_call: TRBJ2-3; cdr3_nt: TGTGCCAGCAGAAACCCCGGAGGGGATACGCAGTATTTT; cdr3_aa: CASRNPGGDTQYF
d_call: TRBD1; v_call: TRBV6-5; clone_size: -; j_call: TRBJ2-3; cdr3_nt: TGTGCCAGCAGTTACGAGACAGGGGGTTGGGATACGCAGTATTTT; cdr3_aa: CASSYETGGWDTQYF
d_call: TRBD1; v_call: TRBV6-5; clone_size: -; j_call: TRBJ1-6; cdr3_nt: TGTGCCAGCAGTTCCGCAGAGGGGGCAGATAATTCACCCCTCCACTTT; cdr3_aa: CASSSAEGADNSPLHF
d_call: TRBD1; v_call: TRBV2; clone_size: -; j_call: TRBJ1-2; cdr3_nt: TGTGCCAGTATTAGGGACAGGGACCGACAGGGCTACACCTTC; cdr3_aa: CASIRDRDRQGYTF
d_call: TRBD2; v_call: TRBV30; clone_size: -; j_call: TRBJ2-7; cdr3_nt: TGTGCCTGGAGTGGAACTAGCGGGGGGGGCCTGGGTCGCTACGAGCAGTACTTC; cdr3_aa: CAWSGTSGGGLGRYEQYF
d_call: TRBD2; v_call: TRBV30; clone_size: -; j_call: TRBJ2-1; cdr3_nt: TGTGCCTGGAGTGGCAGCGGGAGATACAATGAGCAGTTCTTC; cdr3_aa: CAWSGSGRYNEQFF
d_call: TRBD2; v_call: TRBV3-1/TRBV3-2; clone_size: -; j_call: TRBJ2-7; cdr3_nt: TGTGCCAGCAGCCAAGAACTAGCGGTCCTCTACGAGCAGTACTTC; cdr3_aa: CASSQELAVLYEQYF
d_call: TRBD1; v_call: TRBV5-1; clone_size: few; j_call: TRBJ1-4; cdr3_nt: TGCGCCAGCAGATGGGGGACAGGTACCAATGAAAAACTGTTTTTT; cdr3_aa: CASRWGTGTNEKLFF
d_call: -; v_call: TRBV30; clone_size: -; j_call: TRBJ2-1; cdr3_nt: TGTGCCTTTGACGGGGGAAGCCGCTCCTACAATGAGCAGTTCTTC; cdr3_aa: CAFDGGSRSYNEQFF
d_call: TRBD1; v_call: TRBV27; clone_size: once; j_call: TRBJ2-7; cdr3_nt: TGTGCCAGCAGCCAAGGGACAGGGGACTACGAGCAGTACTTC; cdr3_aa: CASSQGTGDYEQYF
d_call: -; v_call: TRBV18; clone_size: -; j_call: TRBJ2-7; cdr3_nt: TGTGCCAGCTCACCATCGAGGCAGAGCTCCTACGAGCAGTACTTC; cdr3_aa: CASSPSRQSSYEQYF
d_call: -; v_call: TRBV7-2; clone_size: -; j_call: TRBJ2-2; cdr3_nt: TGTGCCAGCAGCTTAGCGGGGGGGCGGCACGGGGAGCTGTTTTTT; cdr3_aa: CASSLAGGRHGELFF
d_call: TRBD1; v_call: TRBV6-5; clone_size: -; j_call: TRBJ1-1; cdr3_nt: TGTGCCAGCCTCAGACAGGGGAGAGGCACTGAAGCTTTCTTT; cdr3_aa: CASLRQGRGTEAFF